Sequencing of this TCR beta chain was carried out in a study of metastatic and nonmetastatic thyroid tumors. Study details: Comparative analysis of repertoires was undertaken across blood and tumor or nodule tissue obtained from malignant and benign thyroid patients. Findings and caveats of the study: Across blood and tumor, TCR beta diversity in malignant thyroid tumors was reportedly significantly higher than in benign nodules.

Study processing details: For papillary thyroid cancer, a distant-metastasis classifier was constructed from CDR3 differences observed across clinicopathological groups. TCRdb re-called clones from the PCR reads using MiXCR. The V and J calls were not made by the authors but by TCRdb's processing. This sample has 20,000 to 25,000 clones, with about 20% found just once. The CDR3 runs to 13 residues. V lost 5 bases and J lost 5, with 13 bases in between. Germline V CDR1 and CDR2: SNHLY, FYNNEI. Thyroid surgery had not been preceded by any treatment in any patient. This clone was detected ten times or more. No antigen is known for it. With a much larger clone just one base away, this may be a read error.

This chain joins TRBV2 and TRBJ2-7; D unresolved. This receptor was identified in a female donor with papillary thyroid cancer or a benign thyroid nodule (not recorded which). Some clones in this sample may be carry-over from other donors' samples. Sequenced: blood. The CDR3 loop reads CASSPDVRDEQYF. CDR3 sequence (DNA): TGTGCCAGCAGTCCGGACGTCCGGGACGAGCAGTACTTC.